This T cell receptor beta chain derives from a study of blood T cell repertoires in COVID-19. The overall study: Acute and convalescent COVID-19 samples came from the United States, Italy and Spain. PBMCs, B-cell-depleted T cells, or T cells provided the cDNA or gDNA that made up the material.

As originally analysed: Estimated nucleated cell counts came from reference gene primer amplification. Method: immunoSEQ multiplex PCR; TCRdb's copy keeps in-frame clones and lacks some. Clone size and the V and J calls come from that table; the DNA yielded D and trimming. This sample carries some 240,000 clones, about 78% of them seen once, and the ten largest clones take more than 7%. The CDR3 contains 13 residues. Trimming removed 2 bases at V and 1 base at J, with 6 bases between. This rearrangement joins TRBV12-3 or TRBV12-4 to TRBJ2-7, with a tentative D call TRBD2 (5 bases). Sample: peripheral blood. The source is a woman between 70 and 85 years old with acute or convalescent COVID-19. In DNA form, the CDR3 reads TGTGCCAGCAGTTTAAGAGGGTCCTACGAGCAGTACTTC. Amino acid sequence: CASSLRGSYEQYF.